This T cell receptor beta chain was obtained from a study of lymphopenia after photon versus proton radiotherapy. Germline CDR1 MNHNS, CDR2 SASEGT. The V gene end was trimmed by 0 bases and the J gene end by 6 bases; junction bases not matched to a gene: 2. The length of the CDR3 is 13 residues. The table came from immunoSEQ multiplex PCR; TCRdb's copy has only in-frame clones and leaves some out. The repertoire has about 40,000 clones, about 85% of them found once; the top ten carry about 24%. This clone appeared a few times. This TCR was sampled from a woman aged 70-85 years with pancreatic cancer. Specimen: peripheral blood, collected from a patient treated with proton-based radiotherapy. This chain connects TRBV6-1 to TRBJ2-7; 7 nucleotides align to TRBD2. The CDR3 region is CASSEAGGSEQYF. In DNA form, the CDR3 reads TGTGCCAGCAGTGAAGCGGGAGGGAGCGAGCAGTACTTC.